This T cell receptor (beta chain) originates from a study of T cells in Graves' hyperthyroidism and ophthalmopathy. This clonotype occurred many times. CDR1 is SNHLY and CDR2 is FYNNEI in the germline V gene. This CDR3 region has 16 residues. V was clipped by 4 bases and J by 9 bases; unmatched bases: 8. The investigators amplified TCR beta CDR3 regions from RNA transcripts. HTBI primers were used for first-round RT-PCR of the TCR CDR3. TCRdb reprocessed the multiplex PCR reads via MiXCR and lists one record per CDR3 protein. Of around 690,000 distinct CDR3 sequences in the sample, more than 20% were seen once.

The chain has TRBV2 and TRBJ2-1, with TRBD2 matching 14 bases. The sequence was collected from a man aged 30-40 years with Graves' ophthalmopathy. Sequenced input: blood. Written as DNA, the CDR3 is TGTGCCAGCAGTGCATCGGGACTAGCGGGAGTGGGTGAGCAGTTCTTC. It yields the protein CASSASGLAGVGEQFF.